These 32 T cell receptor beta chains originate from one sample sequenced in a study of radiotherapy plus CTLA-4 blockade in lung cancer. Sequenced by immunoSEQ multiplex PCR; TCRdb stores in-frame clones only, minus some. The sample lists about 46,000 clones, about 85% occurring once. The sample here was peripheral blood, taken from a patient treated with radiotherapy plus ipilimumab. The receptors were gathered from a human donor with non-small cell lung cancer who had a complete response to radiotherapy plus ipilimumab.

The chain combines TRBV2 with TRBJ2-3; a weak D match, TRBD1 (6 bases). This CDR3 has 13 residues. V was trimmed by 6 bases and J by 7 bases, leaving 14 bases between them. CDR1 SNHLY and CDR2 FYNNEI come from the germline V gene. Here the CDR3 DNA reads TGTGCCAGCAGCCCAAACAGGGATCATACGCAGTATTTT. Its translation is CASSPNRDHTQYF.

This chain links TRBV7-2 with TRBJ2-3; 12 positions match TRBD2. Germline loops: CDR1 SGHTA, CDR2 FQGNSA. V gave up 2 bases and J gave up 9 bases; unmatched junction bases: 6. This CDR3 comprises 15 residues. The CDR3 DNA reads TGTGCCAGCAGCTTATCTGGACTAGCGGGGTGGACGCAGTATTTT. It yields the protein CASSLSGLAGWTQYF.

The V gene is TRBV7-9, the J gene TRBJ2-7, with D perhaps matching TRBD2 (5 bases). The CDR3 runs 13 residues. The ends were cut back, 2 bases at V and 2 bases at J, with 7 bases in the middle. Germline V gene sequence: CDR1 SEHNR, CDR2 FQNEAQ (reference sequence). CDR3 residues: CASSLTGTYEQYF. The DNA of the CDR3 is TGTGCCAGCAGCTTAACGGGGACCTACGAGCAGTACTTC.

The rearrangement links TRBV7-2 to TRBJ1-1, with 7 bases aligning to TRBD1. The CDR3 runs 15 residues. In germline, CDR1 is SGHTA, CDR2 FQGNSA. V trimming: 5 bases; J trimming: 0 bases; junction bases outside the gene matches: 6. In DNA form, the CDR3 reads TGTGCCAGCAGCCAACGGACAGGAGTGAACACTGAAGCTTTCTTT. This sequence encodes CASSQRTGVNTEAFF.

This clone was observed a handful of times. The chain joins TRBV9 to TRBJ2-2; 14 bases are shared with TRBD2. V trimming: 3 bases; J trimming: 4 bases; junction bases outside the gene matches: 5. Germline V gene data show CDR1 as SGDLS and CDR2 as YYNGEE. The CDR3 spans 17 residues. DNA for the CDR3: TGTGCCAGCAGCGACCGTGGGACTAGCGGGGGCACCGGGGAGCTGTTTTTT. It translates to CASSDRGTSGGTGELFF.

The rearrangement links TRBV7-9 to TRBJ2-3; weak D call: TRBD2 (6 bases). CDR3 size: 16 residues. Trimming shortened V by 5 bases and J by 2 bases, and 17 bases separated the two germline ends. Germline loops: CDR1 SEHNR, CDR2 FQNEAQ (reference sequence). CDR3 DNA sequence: TGTGCCAGCAGCCCAGGTGCGGGAAGAACCACAGATACGCAGTATTTT. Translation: CASSPGAGRTTDTQYF.

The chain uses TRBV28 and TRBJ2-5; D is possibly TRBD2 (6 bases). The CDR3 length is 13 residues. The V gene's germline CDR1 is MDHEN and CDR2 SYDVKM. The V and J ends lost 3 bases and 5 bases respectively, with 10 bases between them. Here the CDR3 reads CASSLGGKETQYF. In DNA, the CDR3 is TGTGCCAGCAGTTTGGGGGGAAAGGAGACCCAGTACTTC.

CDR3 DNA: TGTGCCAGCAGTCAAACACAAAAAGGGGGCTTTGAGCAGTTCTTC. It specifies CASSQTQKGGFEQFF. The chain carries TRBV2 and TRBJ2-1; 7 positions agree with TRBD1. The V gene end was trimmed by 5 bases and the J gene end by 9 bases; junction bases not matched to a gene: 13. The CDR3 is 15 amino acids. Germline CDR1 reads SNHLY; CDR2 reads FYNNEI. The full variable domain, with the rest looked up from reference TRBV2 and TRBJ2-1, is EPEVTQTPSHQVTQMGQEVILRCVPISNHLYFYWYRQILGQKVEFLVSFYNNEISEKSEIFDDQFSVERPDGSNFTLKIRSTKLEDSAMYFCASSQTQKGGFEQFFGPGTRLTVL.

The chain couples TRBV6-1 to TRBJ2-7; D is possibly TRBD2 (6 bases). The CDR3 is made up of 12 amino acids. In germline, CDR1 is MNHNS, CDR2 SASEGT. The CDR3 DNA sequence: TGTGCTTTAGCGGAGAGCTCCTACGAGCAGTACGTC. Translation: CALAESSYEQYV.

The CDR3 nucleotides are TGTGCCAGCAGAATGAACCTCTACGACAGTCCTCGGGCTGAAGCTTTCTTT. As protein: CASRMNLYDSPRAEAFF. The gene calls are TRBV7-2 and TRBJ1-1, with TRBD1 as a possible D gene (5 bases). Trimming left V 6 bases short and J 6 bases short, with 26 bases between. CDR1 and CDR2 (germline): SGHTA, FQGNSA. The CDR3 has 17 residues.

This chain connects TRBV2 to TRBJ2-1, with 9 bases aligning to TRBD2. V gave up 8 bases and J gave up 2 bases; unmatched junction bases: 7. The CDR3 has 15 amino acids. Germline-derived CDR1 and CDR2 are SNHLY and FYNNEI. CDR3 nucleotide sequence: TGTGCCAGCCCCGGGCGCGGGGGGGCCTACAATGAGCAGTTCTTC. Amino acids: CASPGRGGAYNEQFF.

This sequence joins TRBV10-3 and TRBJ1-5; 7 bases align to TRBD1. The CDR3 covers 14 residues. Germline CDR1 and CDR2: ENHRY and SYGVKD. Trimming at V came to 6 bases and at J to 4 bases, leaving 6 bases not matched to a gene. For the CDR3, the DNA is TGTGCCATCAGCCAGGGGGAGGAAAATCAGCCCCAGCATTTT. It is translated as CAISQGEENQPQHF.

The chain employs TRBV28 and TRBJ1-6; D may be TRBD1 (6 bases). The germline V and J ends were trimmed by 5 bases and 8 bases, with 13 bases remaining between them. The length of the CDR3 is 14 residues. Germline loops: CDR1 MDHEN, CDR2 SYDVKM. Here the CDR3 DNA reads TGTGCCAGCAGTACGGGGGGCGGCTATTCACCCCTCCACTTT. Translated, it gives CASSTGGGYSPLHF.

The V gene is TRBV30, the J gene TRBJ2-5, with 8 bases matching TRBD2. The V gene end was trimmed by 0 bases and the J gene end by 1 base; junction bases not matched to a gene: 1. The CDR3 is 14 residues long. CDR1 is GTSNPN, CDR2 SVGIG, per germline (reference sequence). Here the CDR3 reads CAWSVGTSQETQYF. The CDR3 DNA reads TGTGCCTGGAGTGTCGGGACTAGCCAAGAGACCCAGTACTTC. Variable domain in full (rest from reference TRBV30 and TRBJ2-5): SQTIHQWPATLVQPVGSPLSLECTVEGTSNPNLYWYRQAAGRGLQLLFYSVGIGQISSEVPQNLSASRPQDRQFILSSKKLLLSDSGFYLCAWSVGTSQETQYFGPGTRLLVL.

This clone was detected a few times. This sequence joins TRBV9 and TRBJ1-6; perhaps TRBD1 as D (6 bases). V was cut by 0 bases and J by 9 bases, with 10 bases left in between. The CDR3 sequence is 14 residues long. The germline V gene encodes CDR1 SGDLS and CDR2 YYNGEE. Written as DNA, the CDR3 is TGTGCCAGCAGCGTAGCGGTAGGGGGTTCACCCCTCCACTTT. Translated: CASSVAVGGSPLHF.

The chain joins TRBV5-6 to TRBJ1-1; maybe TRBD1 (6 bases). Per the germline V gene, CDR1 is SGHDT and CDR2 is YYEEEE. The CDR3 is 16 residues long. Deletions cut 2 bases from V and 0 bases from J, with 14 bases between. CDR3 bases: TGTGCCAGCAGCTTCTGGGGGCGCGTGATGAACACTGAAGCTTTCTTT. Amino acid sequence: CASSFWGRVMNTEAFF.

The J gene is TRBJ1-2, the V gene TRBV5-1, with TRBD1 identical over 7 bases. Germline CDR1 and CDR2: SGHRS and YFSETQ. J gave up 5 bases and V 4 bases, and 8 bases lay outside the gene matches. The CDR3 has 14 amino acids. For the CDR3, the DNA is TGCGCCAGCAGCAGGGACAGTTTCTCTTATGGCTACACCTTC. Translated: CASSRDSFSYGYTF.

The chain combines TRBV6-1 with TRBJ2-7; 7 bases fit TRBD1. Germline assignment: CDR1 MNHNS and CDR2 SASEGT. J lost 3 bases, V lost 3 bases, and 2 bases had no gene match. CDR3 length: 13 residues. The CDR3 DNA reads TGTGCCAGCAGTGATGGGACAGTCTACGAGCAGTACTTC. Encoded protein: CASSDGTVYEQYF.

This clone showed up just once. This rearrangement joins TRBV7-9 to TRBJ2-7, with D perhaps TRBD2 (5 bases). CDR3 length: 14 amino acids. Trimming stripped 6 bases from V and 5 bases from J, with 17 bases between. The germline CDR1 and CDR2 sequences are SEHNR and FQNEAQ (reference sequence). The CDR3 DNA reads TGTGCCAGCAGTTTCGGACGTCCGGAGGACGAGCAGTACGTC. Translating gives CASSFGRPEDEQYV.

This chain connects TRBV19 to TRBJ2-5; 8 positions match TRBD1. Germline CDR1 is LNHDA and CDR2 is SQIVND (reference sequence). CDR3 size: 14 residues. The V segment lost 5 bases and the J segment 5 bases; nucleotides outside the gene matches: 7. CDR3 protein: CASSSRDRRETQYF. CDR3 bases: TGTGCCAGTAGTTCAAGGGACAGGCGGGAGACCCAGTACTTC.

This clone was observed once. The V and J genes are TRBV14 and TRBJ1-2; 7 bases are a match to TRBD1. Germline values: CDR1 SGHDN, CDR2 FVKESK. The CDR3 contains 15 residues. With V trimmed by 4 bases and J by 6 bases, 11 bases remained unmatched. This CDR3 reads CASSRLDREMDGYTF. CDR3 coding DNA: TGTGCCAGCAGCCGACTTGACAGGGAAATGGATGGCTACACCTTC.

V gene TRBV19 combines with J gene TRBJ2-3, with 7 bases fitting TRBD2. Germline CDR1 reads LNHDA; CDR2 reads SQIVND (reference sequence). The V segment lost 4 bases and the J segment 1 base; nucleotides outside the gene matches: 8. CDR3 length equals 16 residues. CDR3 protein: CASSTRTRRGTDTQYF. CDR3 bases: TGTGCCAGTAGTACACGGACTAGGAGGGGCACAGATACGCAGTATTTT. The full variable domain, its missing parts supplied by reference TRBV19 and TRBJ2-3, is DGGITQSPKYLFRKEGQNVTLSCEQNLNHDAMYWYRQDPGQGLRLIYYSQIVNDFQKGDIAEGYSVSREKKESFPLTVTSAQKNPTAFYLCASSTRTRRGTDTQYFGPGTRLTVL.

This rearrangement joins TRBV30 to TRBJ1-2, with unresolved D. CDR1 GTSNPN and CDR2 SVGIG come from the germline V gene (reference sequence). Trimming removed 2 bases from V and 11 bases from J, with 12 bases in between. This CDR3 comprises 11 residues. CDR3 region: CAWSPSRSYTF. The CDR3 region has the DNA TGTGCCTGGAGTCCCTCTAGGAGTTACACCTTC.

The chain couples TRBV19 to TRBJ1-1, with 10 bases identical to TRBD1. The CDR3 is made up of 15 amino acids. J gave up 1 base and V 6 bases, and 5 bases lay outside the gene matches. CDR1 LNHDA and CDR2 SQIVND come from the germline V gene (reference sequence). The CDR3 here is CASRAGTGANTEAFF. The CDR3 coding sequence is TGTGCCAGTAGGGCCGGGACAGGGGCGAACACTGAAGCTTTCTTT. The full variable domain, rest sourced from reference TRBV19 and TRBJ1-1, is DGGITQSPKYLFRKEGQNVTLSCEQNLNHDAMYWYRQDPGQGLRLIYYSQIVNDFQKGDIAEGYSVSREKKESFPLTVTSAQKNPTAFYLCASRAGTGANTEAFFGQGTRLTVV.

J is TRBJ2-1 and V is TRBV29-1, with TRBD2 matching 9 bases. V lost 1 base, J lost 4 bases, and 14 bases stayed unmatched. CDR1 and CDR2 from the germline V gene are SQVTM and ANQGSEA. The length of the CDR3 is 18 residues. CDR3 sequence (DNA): TGCAGCGTTGAAGTCCCAGCGGGGGGAGGTTTTTCTTACAATGAGCAGTTCTTC. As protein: CSVEVPAGGGFSYNEQFF.

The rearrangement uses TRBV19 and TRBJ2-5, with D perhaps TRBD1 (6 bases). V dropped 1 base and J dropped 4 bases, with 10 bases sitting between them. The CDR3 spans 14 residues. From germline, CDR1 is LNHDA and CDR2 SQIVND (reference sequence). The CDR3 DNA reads TGTGCCAGTAGTATAGGGACAGAAATAGAGACCCAGTACTTC. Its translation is CASSIGTEIETQYF.

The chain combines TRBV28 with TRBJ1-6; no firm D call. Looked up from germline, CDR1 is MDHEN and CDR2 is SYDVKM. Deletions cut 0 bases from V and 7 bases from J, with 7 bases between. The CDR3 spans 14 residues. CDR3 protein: CASSLWTPNSPLHF. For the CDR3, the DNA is TGTGCCAGCAGTTTATGGACACCGAATTCACCCCTCCACTTT. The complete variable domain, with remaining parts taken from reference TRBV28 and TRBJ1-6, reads DVKVTQSSRYLVKRTGEKVFLECVQDMDHENMFWYRQDPGLGLRLIYFSYDVKMKEKGDIPEGYSVSREKKERFSLILESASTNQTSMYLCASSLWTPNSPLHFGNGTRLTVT.

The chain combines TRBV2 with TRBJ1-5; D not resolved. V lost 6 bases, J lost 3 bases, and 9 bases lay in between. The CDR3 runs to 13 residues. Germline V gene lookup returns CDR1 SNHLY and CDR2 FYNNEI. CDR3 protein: CASSPGINQPQHF. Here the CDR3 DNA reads TGTGCCAGCAGCCCCGGGATCAATCAGCCCCAGCATTTT.

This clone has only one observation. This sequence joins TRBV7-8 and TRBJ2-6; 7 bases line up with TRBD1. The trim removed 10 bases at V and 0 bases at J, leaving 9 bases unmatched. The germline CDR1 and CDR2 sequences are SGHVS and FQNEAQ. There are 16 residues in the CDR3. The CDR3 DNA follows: TGTGCCATCGGAGCAGGGGGTCTCTCTGGGGCCAACGTCCTGACTTTC. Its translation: CAIGAGGLSGANVLTF. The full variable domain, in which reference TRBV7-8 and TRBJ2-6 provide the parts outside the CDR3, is GAGVSQSPRYKVAKRGQDVALRCDPISGHVSLFWYQQALGQGPEFLTYFQNEAQLDKSGLPSDRFFAERPEGSVSTLKIQRTQQEDSAVYLCAIGAGGLSGANVLTFGAGSRLTVL.

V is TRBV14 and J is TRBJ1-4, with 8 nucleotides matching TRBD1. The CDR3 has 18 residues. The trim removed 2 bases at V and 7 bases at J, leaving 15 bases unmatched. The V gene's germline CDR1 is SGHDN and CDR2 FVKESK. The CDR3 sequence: CASSQIRQGIYASEKLFF. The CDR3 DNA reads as TGTGCCAGCAGCCAAATAAGACAGGGGATCTACGCGAGTGAAAAACTGTTTTTT. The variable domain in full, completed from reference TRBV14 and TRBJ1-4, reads EAGVTQFPSHSVIEKGQTVTLRCDPISGHDNLYWYRRVMGKEIKFLLHFVKESKQDESGMPNNRFLAERTGGTYSTLKVQPAELEDSGVYFCASSQIRQGIYASEKLFFGSGTQLSVL.

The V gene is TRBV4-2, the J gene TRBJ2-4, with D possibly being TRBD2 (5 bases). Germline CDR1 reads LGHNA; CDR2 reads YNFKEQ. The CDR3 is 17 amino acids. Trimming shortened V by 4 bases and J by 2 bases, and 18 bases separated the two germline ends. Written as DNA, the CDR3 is TGTGCCAGCAGCCCTTTGGACGGGGTCCCATCCAAAAACATTCAGTACTTC. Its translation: CASSPLDGVPSKNIQYF.

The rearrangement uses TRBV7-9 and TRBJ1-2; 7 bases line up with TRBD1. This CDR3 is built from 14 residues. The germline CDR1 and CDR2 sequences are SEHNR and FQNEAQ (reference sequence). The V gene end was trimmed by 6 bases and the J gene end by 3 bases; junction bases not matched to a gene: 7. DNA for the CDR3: TGTGCCAGCAGTCCTCGGACAGGCCACTATGGCTACACCTTC. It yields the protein CASSPRTGHYGYTF.